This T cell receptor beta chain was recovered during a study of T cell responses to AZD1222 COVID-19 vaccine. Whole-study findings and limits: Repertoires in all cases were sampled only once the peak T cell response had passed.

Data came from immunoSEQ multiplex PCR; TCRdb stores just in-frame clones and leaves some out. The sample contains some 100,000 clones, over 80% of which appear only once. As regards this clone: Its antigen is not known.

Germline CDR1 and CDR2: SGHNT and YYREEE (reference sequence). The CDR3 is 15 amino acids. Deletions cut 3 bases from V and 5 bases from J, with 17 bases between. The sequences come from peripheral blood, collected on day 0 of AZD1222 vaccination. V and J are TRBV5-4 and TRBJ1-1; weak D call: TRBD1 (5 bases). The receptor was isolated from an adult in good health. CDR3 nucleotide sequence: TGTGCCAGCAGCTCCAAAATGGGACCGAGAACTGAAGCTTTCTTT. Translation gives CASSSKMGPRTEAFF.